This T cell receptor beta chain was recorded in a study of blood T cells in healthy people across ages. With a J-beta primer mix and a sample-barcoded 5' primer, a second PCR ran about 7 to 12 cycles. One entry per CDR3 protein, called by TCRdb with MiXCR from the 5' RACE reads. Of approximately 2,000,000 distinct CDR3 sequences listed, roughly two fifths were seen once; the top ten hold under 25%. Peripheral blood, about 9.3 milliliters per donor, was collected. Germline V lookup: CDR1 SGHRS, CDR2 YFSETQ. V lost 0 bases and J lost 3, with 15 bases in between. This CDR3 is 16 amino acids long. This receptor was obtained from a human donor in good health. The sample comprised blood. This chain uses TRBV5-1 with TRBJ2-5; the D call may be TRBD1 or TRBD2 (5 bases each). The CDR3 DNA reads as TGCGCCAGCAGCTTGGCCGACCTACTAGGGGAAGAGACCCAGTACTTC. It translates to CASSLADLLGEETQYF.